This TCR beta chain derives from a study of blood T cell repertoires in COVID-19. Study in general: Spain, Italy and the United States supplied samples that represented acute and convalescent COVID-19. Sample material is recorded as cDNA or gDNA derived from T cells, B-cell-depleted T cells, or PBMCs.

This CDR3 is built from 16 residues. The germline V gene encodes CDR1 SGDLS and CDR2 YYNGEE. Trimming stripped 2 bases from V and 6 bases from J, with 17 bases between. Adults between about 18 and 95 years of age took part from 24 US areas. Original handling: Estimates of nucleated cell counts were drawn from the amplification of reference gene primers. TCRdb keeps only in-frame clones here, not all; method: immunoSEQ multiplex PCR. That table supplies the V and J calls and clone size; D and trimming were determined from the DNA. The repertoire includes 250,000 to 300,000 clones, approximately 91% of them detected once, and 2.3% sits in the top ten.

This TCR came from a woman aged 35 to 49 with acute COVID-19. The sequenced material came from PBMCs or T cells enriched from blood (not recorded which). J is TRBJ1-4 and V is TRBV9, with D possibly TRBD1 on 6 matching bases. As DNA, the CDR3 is TGTGCCAGCAGCGTGAGCAGGGGAATGGGGGATGAAAAACTGTTTTTT. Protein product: CASSVSRGMGDEKLFF.